One and the same sample provided the 13 T cell receptor beta chains below, sequenced in a study of T cell clonality in common variable immunodeficiency (dated by TCRdb to the mid-2010s). Broad study findings and their caveats: Reportedly, TCRbeta sequences from CVID had fewer deletions and N-nucleotide insertions, and highly modified clones with 13 or more V deletions were absent from CVID.

The method behind the library was the immunoSEQ multiplex PCR assay. TCRdb holds this immuneACCESS table with in-frame rearrangements only. Some clones are missing; in checked studies, unresolved V genes explain under half, and the rest has no known cause. The table puts fewer than 13,000 clones in this sample, none counted just once. The ten largest make up 6% to 6.5% of the sample. Their antigen targets remain unknown. The sequencing sample was made of peripheral blood mononuclear cells. The receptors originated from a human donor with common variable immunodeficiency.

This clone has more than one count but fewer than ten. The CDR3 goes on 3 residues after the read ends, and that part is filled in from the germline J gene. The chain uses TRBV30 and TRBJ1-4; 9 bases are shared with TRBD1. This CDR3 contains 14 residues. The V segment lost 2 bases and the J segment 8 bases; nucleotides outside the gene matches: 6. Germline values: CDR1 GTSNPN, CDR2 SVGIG (reference sequence). The CDR3 protein is CAWSSRTGEEKLFF. The sequenced part of the CDR3 DNA is TGTGCCTGGAGTTCACGGACAGGGGAAGAAAAA.

This clone was counted only a few times. The read ends 3 residues before the CDR3 terminus; that terminus is restored from the germline J gene. The chain links TRBV7-8 to TRBJ2-3, with 10 positions matching TRBD2. Germline V gene lookup returns CDR1 SGHVS and CDR2 FQNEAQ. The V gene end was trimmed by 5 bases and the J gene end by 1 base; junction bases not matched to a gene: 6. The CDR3 spans 16 residues. This CDR3 is CASSRRTSGGTDTQYF. The part of the CDR3 DNA that was read is TGTGCCAGCAGCCGAAGGACTAGCGGAGGCACAGATACG.

This clone was detected a few times. The read terminates 3 residues before the CDR3 end, so the remaining end is supplied by the germline J gene. This chain uses TRBV30 with TRBJ1-1, with 10 bases that match TRBD1. The CDR3 has 13 residues. CDR1 GTSNPN and CDR2 SVGIG come from the germline V gene (reference sequence). The trim removed 5 bases at V and 5 bases at J, leaving 5 bases unmatched. Incomplete CDR3 DNA: TGTGCCTGGCATAGGACAGGGGGTACTGAA. Protein: CAWHRTGGTE. The entire CDR3 protein reads CAWHRTGGTEAFF.

Concerning this clone: The read gets to within 3 residues of the CDR3 end, and the germline J gene fills in the rest. The chain couples TRBV19 to TRBJ1-5; D remains ambiguous. The CDR3 is made up of 12 amino acids. Germline-derived CDR1 and CDR2 are LNHDA and SQIVND (reference sequence). V was shortened by 5 bases and J by 9 bases, with 11 bases between the two germline ends. The DNA read from the CDR3 is TGTGCCAGTAGTTCGGGGTTGGGGCCC. Translation: CASSSGLGP. The whole CDR3 protein is CASSSGLGPQHF.

This clone has more than one count but fewer than ten. The same CDR3 is also encoded by other DNA sequences in this sample. Here the CDR3 reads CASSPPPSSGRGETQYF. The sequenced part of the CDR3 DNA is TGTGCCAGCTCACCACCGCCCTCTAGCGGGAGAGGAGAGACC. This chain connects TRBV18 to TRBJ2-5, with TRBD2 matching over 10 bases. Read data end 3 residues before the CDR3 end; the end is taken from the germline J gene. Losses at the gene ends were 0 bases for V and 4 bases for J; bases not matched to a gene: 8. CDR1 and CDR2 from the germline V gene are KGHSH and LQKENI. The CDR3 contains 17 residues.

This clone occurred a few times. The read gets to within 3 residues of the CDR3 end, and the germline J gene fills in the rest. The chain combines TRBV6-1 with TRBJ1-2; a possible D gene is TRBD1 (6 bases). This CDR3 has 15 residues. With 1 base removed from V and 4 bases from J, the gap between germline ends came to 13 bases. Per the germline V gene, CDR1 is MNHNS and CDR2 is SASEGT. Incomplete CDR3 DNA: TGTGCCAGCAGTGAAGACAGGGTTTATGTCTATGGC. As protein: CASSEDRVYVYG. The CDR3 in its entirety is CASSEDRVYVYGYTF.

Notes on this clone: The sequenced fragment ends 3 residues before the CDR3 boundary, so the rest is inferred from the germline J gene. The rearrangement joins TRBV7-8 to TRBJ2-1; 8 positions agree with TRBD2. The ends lost 5 bases at V and 0 bases at J; junction bases unmatched: 9. CDR1 and CDR2 (germline): SGHVS, FQNEAQ. The CDR3 is 17 residues long. The CDR3 protein is CASSLKAGDSSYNEQFF. The part of the CDR3 DNA that was read is TGTGCCAGCAGCCTTAAAGCGGGAGATAGCTCCTACAATGAG. The full variable domain, with the rest looked up from reference TRBV7-8 and TRBJ2-1, is GAGVSQSPRYKVAKRGQDVALRCDPISGHVSLFWYQQALGQGPEFLTYFQNEAQLDKSGLPSDRFFAERPEGSVSTLKIQRTQQEDSAVYLCASSLKAGDSSYNEQFFGPGTRLTVL.

About this clone itself: The read ends 3 residues early relative to the CDR3; the germline J gene fills the gap. The chain has TRBV5-6 and TRBJ2-5, with a weak D call TRBD1 (5 bases). Germline assignment: CDR1 SGHDT and CDR2 YYEEEE. The V end was cut by 4 bases, the J end by 7 bases, with 14 bases between. This CDR3 contains 13 residues. The CDR3: CASSPRQRGTQYF. The CDR3 DNA, read in part, is TGTGCCAGCAGCCCCCGACAGAGAGGGACC.

A note on this clone: The read halts 3 residues ahead of the CDR3 end, with the missing end drawn from the germline J gene. This chain joins TRBV7-3 and TRBJ2-1, with TRBD1 as a possible D gene (6 bases). CDR3 size: 13 residues. With 5 bases removed from V and 7 bases from J, the gap between germline ends came to 12 bases. The germline gives CDR1 SGHTA, CDR2 FQGTGA. This CDR3 reads CASSPFQGNEQFF. CDR3 bases read: TGTGCCAGCAGCCCGTTCCAGGGGAATGAG.

The CDR3 bases that were read are TGTGCCAGCAGTGTTTTCAGGGAAGGGACC. Its translation: CASSVFREGT. From start to end, the CDR3 is CASSVFREGTQYF. This chain links TRBV6-1 with TRBJ2-5; D is perhaps TRBD1 (5 bases). The read falls 3 residues short of the CDR3 end, and the missing part is taken from the germline J gene. CDR1 is MNHNS and CDR2 is SASEGT in the germline V gene. CDR3 length: 13 residues. Trimming pared 4 bases from V and 7 bases from J, leaving 13 bases between.

As regards this clone: The read ends 3 residues shy of where the CDR3 ends; the end is completed using the germline J gene. V gene TRBV30 combines with J gene TRBJ1-4; no clear D gene. CDR3 length: 11 amino acids. Looked up from germline, CDR1 is GTSNPN and CDR2 is SVGIG (reference sequence). The CDR3 sequence is CAWQRGGKLFF. The CDR3 bases that were read are TGTGCCTGGCAACGGGGAGGCAAA.

A word on this clone: The read ends 3 residues shy of where the CDR3 ends; the end is completed using the germline J gene. V is TRBV6-1 and J is TRBJ1-1; D ambiguous. Per germline, CDR1 MNHNS and CDR2 SASEGT. The CDR3 spans 13 residues. V dropped 1 base and J dropped 1 base, with 4 bases sitting between them. The CDR3 loop is CASSEDRNTEAFF. The sequenced CDR3 bases are TGTGCCAGCAGTGAAGACAGGAACACTGAA.

Worth noting for this clone: The read halts 3 residues ahead of the CDR3 end, with the missing end drawn from the germline J gene. V is TRBV6-2 or TRBV6-3 and J is TRBJ2-3; 8 bases are a match to TRBD2. The CDR3 has 13 amino acids. Per germline, CDR1 MNHEY and CDR2 SVGEGT. V shed 5 bases and J 8 bases; nucleotides not matched to a gene: 6. The CDR3 sequence is CASSGLAGGTQYF. Incomplete CDR3 DNA: TGTGCCAGCAGTGGGCTAGCGGGTGGTACG.